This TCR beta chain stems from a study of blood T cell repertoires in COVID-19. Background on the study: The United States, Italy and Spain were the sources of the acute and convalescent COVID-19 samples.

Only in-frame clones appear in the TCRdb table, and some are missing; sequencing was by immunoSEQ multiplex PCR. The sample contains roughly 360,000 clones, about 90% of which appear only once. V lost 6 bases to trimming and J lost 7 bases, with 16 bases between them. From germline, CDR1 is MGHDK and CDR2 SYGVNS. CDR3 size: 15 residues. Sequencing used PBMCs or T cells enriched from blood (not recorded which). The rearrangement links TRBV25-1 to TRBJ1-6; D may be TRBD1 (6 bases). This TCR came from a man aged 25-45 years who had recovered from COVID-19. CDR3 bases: TGTGCCAGCAGGGCCCGGGGGGCGAGGAATTCACCCCTCCACTTT. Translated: CASRARGARNSPLHF.